The clone carrying this T cell receptor (beta chain) was seen only once. V was shortened by 0 bases and J by 6 bases, with 6 bases between the two germline ends. CDR1 and CDR2 (germline): SGHDT, YYEEEE. The CDR3 consists of 13 residues. In the authors' workflow: Reference gene primers were amplified, and this amplification served to estimate nucleated cell counts. Generated by immunoSEQ multiplex PCR, the TCRdb table keeps only in-frame clones and is missing some. Clone size and the V and J calls come from that table; the DNA yielded D and trimming. The repertoire holds around 470,000 clones, with roughly 91% as singletons. All enrollees were roughly 18 to 90 years old and from about 25 US areas. Donors of Cohort 3 who recovered were those that had two negative PCRs, clearance, or symptom resolution. This sample was taken from a study of blood T cell repertoires in COVID-19.

This clonotype was obtained from a young man who had recovered from COVID-19. The source material was PBMCs or T cells enriched from blood (not recorded which). This sequence joins TRBV5-6 and TRBJ2-2; D ambiguous. The CDR3 region is CASSLGRAGELFF. CDR3 DNA sequence: TGTGCCAGCAGCTTGGGTCGGGCCGGGGAGCTGTTTTTT.